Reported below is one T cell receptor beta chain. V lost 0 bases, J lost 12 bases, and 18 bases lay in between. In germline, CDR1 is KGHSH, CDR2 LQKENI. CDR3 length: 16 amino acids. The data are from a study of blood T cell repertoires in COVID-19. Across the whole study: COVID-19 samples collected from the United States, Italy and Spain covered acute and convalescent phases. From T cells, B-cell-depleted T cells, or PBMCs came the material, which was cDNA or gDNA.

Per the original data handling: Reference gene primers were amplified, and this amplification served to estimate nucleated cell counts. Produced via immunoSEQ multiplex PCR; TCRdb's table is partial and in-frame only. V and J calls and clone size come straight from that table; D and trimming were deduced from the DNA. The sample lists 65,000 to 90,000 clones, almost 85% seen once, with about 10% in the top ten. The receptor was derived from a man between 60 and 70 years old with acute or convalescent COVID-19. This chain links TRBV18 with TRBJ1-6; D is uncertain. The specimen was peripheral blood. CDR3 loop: CASSPPPTSGFVPLHF. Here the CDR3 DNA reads TGTGCCAGCTCACCACCCCCCACCAGTGGTTTCGTACCCCTCCACTTT.